Below, one T cell receptor beta chain is given with its context. What it recognizes is unknown. This CDR3 contains 17 residues. The V gene end was trimmed by 4 bases and the J gene end by 4 bases; junction bases not matched to a gene: 10. Germline V gene data show CDR1 as SGHKS and CDR2 as YYEKEE (reference sequence). The sample comes from a study of T cells after yellow fever vaccination. UMIs and a universal primer site were added when TCR cDNA was made by 5'RACE template switching. TCRdb recomputed calls from the 5' RACE reads with MiXCR, one row per CDR3 protein. The table records 550,000 to 750,000 distinct CDR3 sequences, about 13% of them present only once. The study's findings and limits: It was a small share of clonotypes that appeared in both CD4 and CD8 compartments. Primary-vaccination clones mostly resurfaced post-booster (approximately 96% CD4, approximately 89% CD8). Though weaker, the secondary response peaked faster, on day 5 versus 15.

The rearrangement links TRBV5-5 to TRBJ2-3; TRBD2 matches at 12 bases. This sequence was found in a man aged 25-45 years who received the YFV17D yellow fever vaccine. This sample comprised PBMCs, obtained on the day of the yellow fever booster vaccination. The CDR3, as DNA: TGTGCCAGCAGCAGCCGACTAGCGGGAGTTTCTTCAGATACGCAGTATTTT. Translated: CASSSRLAGVSSDTQYF.